This T cell receptor beta chain comes out of a study of blood T cell repertoires in COVID-19 (dated by TCRdb to the early 2020s). At the level of the whole study: Collaborator samples came from the United States, Italy and Spain and covered acute and convalescent phases of COVID-19. The prospective study material was composed of cDNA or gDNA derived from T cells, B-cell-depleted T cells, or PBMCs. The dataset comprised deeply sampled blood TCRbeta repertoires from subjects exposed to, actively infected with, or recovered from COVID-19. A freely available public database, intended as a resource for researchers studying the immune response to SARS-CoV-2, is where the repertoires were released. Samples came from the ongoing ImmuneRACE study (first 160 participants) plus 1,254 subjects from 6 global collaborators. A de-identified subject ID, COVID-19 status, age in years and sex were almost always included in the sample metadata. HLA class I and class II types, where available, came from metadata supplied by the sample provider rather than from assay-based typing. Study-wide conclusions, independent of this receptor: The amount of clinical and demographic metadata varied by source and participant and was provided uncurated.

Comment on this clone: This receptor's antigen is unknown. No base quality information exists; no much larger clone differs at one position.

The immunoSEQ Assay, a bias-controlled multiplex PCR, was used to amplify TCRbeta CDR3 regions from genomic DNA. The original pipeline was this. The number of nucleated cells in each sample was estimated from the amplification of reference gene primers within the assay. Sequence reads were collapsed and filtered to measure the absolute abundance of every unique TCRbeta CDR3 rearrangement. For each sample, productive Simpson clonality was calculated as the square root of Simpson's diversity index over productive rearrangements. The clones in this table, taken by TCRdb from immuneACCESS, are in-frame only. Not every clone is retained; where verified, under half of the shortfall comes from an unresolved V gene, and the cause of the rest is unknown. That table gives V, J and clone size, and the DNA gave D and trimming. This sample has approximately 190,000 clones in its table, and about 83% of those were observed once. The biggest ten clones account for 3% to 3.5% of the sample.

Participants in the prospective study were aged about 18 to 100 years, lived in 20 to 25 United States geographic areas, and enrolled through a virtual design. Cohort assignment in the prospective study relied on participant-reported clinical history from a screening survey and a study questionnaire. A participant counted as exposed if, within 2 weeks of entering the study, that participant had been in contact with someone who had a PCR-confirmed or clinician-diagnosed COVID-19 case. Mobile phlebotomists in the prospective study collected whole blood, serum and a nasopharyngeal or oropharyngeal swab from every participant. Participants in the prospective study had the option to provide additional blood draws and questionnaires over an approximately 2-month period. Blood samples from the prospective study were shipped frozen or at room temperature prior to DNA extraction. CDR1 and CDR2 are read off the germline V gene (reference sequence) as SEHNR and FQNEAQ. The CDR3 runs 15 residues from the cysteine to the phenylalanine. Only the CDR3 region is kept as DNA, spanning 45 bases read in frame from base 1. Relative to germline, V is 6 bases shorter and J is 2 bases shorter, with 16 bases between their ends.

This receptor chain uses TRBV7-9 and TRBJ1-2; 6 matching bases give a weak D call of TRBD1. The TCR comes from a woman in her twenties or thirties who had been exposed to COVID-19. Material: PBMCs or T cells enriched from blood (not recorded which). The DNA is as follows: TGTGCCAGCAGTTCCACAGGGTTTCGAAACTATGGCTACACCTTC. Its protein is CASSSTGFRNYGYTF. Full variable domain (CDR3 extended with the reference TRBV7-9 and TRBJ1-2 proteins): DTGVSQNPRHKITKRGQNVTFRCDPISEHNRLYWYRQTLGQGPEFLTYFQNEAQLEKSRLLSDRFSAERPKGSFSTLEIQRTEQGDSAMYLCASSSTGFRNYGYTFGSGTRLTVV.